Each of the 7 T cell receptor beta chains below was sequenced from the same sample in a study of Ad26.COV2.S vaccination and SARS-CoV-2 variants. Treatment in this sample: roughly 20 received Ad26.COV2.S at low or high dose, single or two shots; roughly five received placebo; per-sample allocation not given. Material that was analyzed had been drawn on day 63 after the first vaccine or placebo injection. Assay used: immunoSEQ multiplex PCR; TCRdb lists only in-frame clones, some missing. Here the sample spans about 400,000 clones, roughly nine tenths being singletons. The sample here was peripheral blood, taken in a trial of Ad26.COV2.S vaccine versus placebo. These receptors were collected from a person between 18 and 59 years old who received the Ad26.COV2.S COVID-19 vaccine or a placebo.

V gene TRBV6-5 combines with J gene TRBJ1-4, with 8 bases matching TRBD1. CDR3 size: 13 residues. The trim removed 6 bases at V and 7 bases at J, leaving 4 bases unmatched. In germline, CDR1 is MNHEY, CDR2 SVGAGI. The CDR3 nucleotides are TGTGCCAGCAGGCAGGGGGCGCGTGAAAAACTGTTTTTT. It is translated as CASRQGAREKLFF.

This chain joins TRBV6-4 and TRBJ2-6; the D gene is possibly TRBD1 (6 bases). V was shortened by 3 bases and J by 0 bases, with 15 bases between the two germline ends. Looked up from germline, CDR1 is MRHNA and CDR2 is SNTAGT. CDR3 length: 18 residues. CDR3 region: CASSDPGQIISGANVLTF. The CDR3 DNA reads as TGTGCCAGCAGTGATCCGGGACAAATAATCTCTGGGGCCAACGTCCTGACTTTC.

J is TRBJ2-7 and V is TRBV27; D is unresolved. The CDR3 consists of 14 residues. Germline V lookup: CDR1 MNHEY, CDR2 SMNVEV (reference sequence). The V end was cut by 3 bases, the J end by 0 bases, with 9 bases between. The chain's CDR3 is CASSLTWGSYEQYF. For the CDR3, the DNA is TGTGCCAGCAGTTTGACATGGGGCTCCTACGAGCAGTACTTC.

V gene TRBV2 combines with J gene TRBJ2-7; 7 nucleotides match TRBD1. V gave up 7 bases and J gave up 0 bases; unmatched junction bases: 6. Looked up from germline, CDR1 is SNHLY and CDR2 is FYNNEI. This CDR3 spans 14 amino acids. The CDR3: CASNERGPSYEQYF. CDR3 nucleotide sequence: TGTGCCAGCAATGAGAGGGGGCCCTCCTACGAGCAGTACTTC.

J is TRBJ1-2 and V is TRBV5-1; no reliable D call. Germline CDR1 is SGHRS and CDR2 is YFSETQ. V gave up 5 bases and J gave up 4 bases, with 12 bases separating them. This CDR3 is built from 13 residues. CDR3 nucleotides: TGCGCCAGCAGTCTCACCGGGTCCTATGGCTACACCTTC. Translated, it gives CASSLTGSYGYTF.

The DNA of the CDR3 is TGTGCCAGCAGCTTAGAAGTAACCCAAGAGACCCAGTACTTC. Translating it yields CASSLEVTQETQYF. The chain employs TRBV7-2 and TRBJ2-5; D remains ambiguous. The V gene lost 1 base and the J gene lost 1 base, with 7 bases spanning the gap. This CDR3 is 14 amino acids long. Germline lookup yields CDR1 SGHTA and CDR2 FQGNSA.

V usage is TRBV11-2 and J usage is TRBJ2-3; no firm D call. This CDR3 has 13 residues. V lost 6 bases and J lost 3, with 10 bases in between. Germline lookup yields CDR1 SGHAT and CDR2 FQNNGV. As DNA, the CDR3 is TGTGCCAGCAGTCGCGACTGGACAGATACGCAGTATTTT. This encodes CASSRDWTDTQYF.